The rows below give T cell receptor beta chains drawn from one sample of a study of cytomegalovirus exposure and HLA in healthy donors. Repertoires were generated with immunoSEQ multiplex PCR, while TCRdb's copy carries only in-frame clones and drops some. The table lists around 150,000 clones, roughly 87% of them singletons, with more than 0.5% in the top ten. The specimen sequenced was PBMCs. The receptors originated from a woman aged 40 to 50 in good health and CMV-seronegative. CDR3s include the opening cysteine and the closing phenylalanine or tryptophan. The D gene is left open where the match is weak. Size tells how often a clone was seen (once, few, many) or the class of an expanded clone, and some rows leave it out.

d_call j_call clone_size v_call cdr3_aa cdr3_nt
NA TRBJ1-4 few TRBV18 CASSRGENEKLFF TGTGCCAGCTCCCGGGGGGAGAATGAAAAACTGTTTTTT
NA TRBJ2-2 few TRBV5-1 CASSPEGSPNTGELFF TGCGCCAGCAGCCCGGAGGGGAGTCCTAACACCGGGGAGCTGTTTTTT
NA TRBJ1-6 NA TRBV4-1 CASSQDTAPEASPLHF TGCGCCAGCAGCCAAGATACCGCGCCTGAGGCCTCACCCCTCCACTTT
TRBD1 TRBJ1-1 NA TRBV5-1 CASSKLSGGGTEAFF TGCGCCAGCAGCAAATTATCAGGGGGCGGAACTGAAGCTTTCTTT
NA TRBJ2-1 once TRBV28 CASSFPLAGTYNEQFF TGTGCCAGCAGTTTCCCCCTGGCGGGAACCTACAATGAGCAGTTCTTC
NA TRBJ2-5 NA TRBV5-1 CASSPQGGQETQYF TGCGCCAGCAGCCCTCAGGGAGGTCAAGAGACCCAGTACTTC
NA TRBJ1-1 NA TRBV5-1 CASSLVGRGNTEAFF TGCGCCAGCAGCTTGGTGGGTCGGGGGAACACTGAAGCTTTCTTT
TRBD1 TRBJ1-3 few TRBV7-9 CASSRTGVENTIYF TGTGCCAGCAGCCGAACAGGGGTAGAGAACACCATATATTTT
TRBD1 TRBJ1-2 NA TRBV6-5 CASSYSRDSYGYTF TGTGCCAGCAGTTACTCGAGGGACAGCTATGGCTACACCTTC
NA TRBJ2-1 NA TRBV4-1 CASSQGSAEEQFF TGCGCCAGCAGCCAAGGGTCAGCGGAAGAGCAGTTCTTC
NA TRBJ1-1 NA TRBV6-6 CATTEFLGAFF TGTGCCACAACAGAATTCCTGGGAGCTTTCTTT
TRBD2 TRBJ2-7 NA TRBV7-2 CASSPRGGDDHEQYF TGTGCCAGCAGCCCGCGGGGAGGGGATGACCACGAGCAGTACTTC
TRBD2 TRBJ2-1 NA TRBV23-1 CASSHRRAGALGDEQFF TGCGCCAGCAGTCATCGCCGAGCGGGAGCCCTGGGCGATGAGCAGTTCTTC
NA TRBJ1-5 few TRBV5-4 CASSLAGVNQPQHF TGTGCCAGCAGCTTAGCAGGGGTCAATCAGCCCCAGCATTTT
NA TRBJ2-3 NA TRBV19 CASSTGVRGSQYF TGTGCCAGTAGTACCGGGGTAAGAGGATCGCAGTATTTT
NA TRBJ1-3 NA TRBV9 CASTAGSGNTIYF TGTGCCAGCACCGCGGGCTCTGGAAACACCATATATTTT